This T cell receptor (beta chain) was found in a study of control samples from healthy donors and cancer patients. This clone was seen only once. This CDR3 is 15 amino acids long. Deletions cut 3 bases from V and 2 bases from J, with 8 bases between. Per the germline V gene, CDR1 is MNHNS and CDR2 is SASEGT. Measured with immunoSEQ multiplex PCR; TCRdb has only the in-frame clones, and not every one. This sample carries over 55,000 clones, 85% to 95% of them seen once, and the ten largest clones take roughly 0.9%. This sequence was found in a man aged 30 to 39 with colorectal cancer. The chain uses TRBV6-1 and TRBJ2-6; perhaps D is TRBD1 or TRBD2 (6 bases each). The sequenced sample was PBMCs. The CDR3 protein is CASSERGAGANVLTF. The DNA of the CDR3 is TGTGCCAGCAGTGAGAGGGGGGCTGGGGCCAACGTCCTGACTTTC.